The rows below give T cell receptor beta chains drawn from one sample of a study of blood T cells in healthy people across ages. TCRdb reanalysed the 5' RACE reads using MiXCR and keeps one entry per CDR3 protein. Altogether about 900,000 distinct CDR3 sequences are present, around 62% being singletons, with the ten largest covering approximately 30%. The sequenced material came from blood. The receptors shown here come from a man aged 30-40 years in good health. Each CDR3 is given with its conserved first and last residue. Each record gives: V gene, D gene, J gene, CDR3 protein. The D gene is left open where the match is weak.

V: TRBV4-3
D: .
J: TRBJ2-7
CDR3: CASSQTRVGTYEQYF

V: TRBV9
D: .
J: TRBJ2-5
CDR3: CASSAGQTQETQYF

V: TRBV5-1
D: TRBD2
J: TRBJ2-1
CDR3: CASSPHASGGTYNEQFF

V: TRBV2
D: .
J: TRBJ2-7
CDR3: CASSEMSSNPYEQYF

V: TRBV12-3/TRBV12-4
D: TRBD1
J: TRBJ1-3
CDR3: CASSLAGQGVMNTIYF

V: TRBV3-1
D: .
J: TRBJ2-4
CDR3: CASSQEAGNIQYF

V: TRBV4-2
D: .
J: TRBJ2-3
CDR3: CASSQEGASSTDTQYF

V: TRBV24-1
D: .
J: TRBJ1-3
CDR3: CATSNPWESGNTIYF

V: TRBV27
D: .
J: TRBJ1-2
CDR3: CATYTTALSGYTF

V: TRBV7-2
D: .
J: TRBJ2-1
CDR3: CAGGRRSYNEQFF

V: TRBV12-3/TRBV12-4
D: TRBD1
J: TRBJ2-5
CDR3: CASSYPGQGYQETQYF

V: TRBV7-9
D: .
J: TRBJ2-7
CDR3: CASSLDRQDPYEQYF

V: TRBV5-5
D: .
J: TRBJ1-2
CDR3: CASSLVRAGPQSYGYTF

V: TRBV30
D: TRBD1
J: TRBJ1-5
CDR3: CACDRGERQPQHF

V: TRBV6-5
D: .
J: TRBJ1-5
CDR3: CASSYSSLRTRQHF

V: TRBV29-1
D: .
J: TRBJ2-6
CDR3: CSVAHGRLSGANVLTF

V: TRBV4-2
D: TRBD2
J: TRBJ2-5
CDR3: CASSPRLAGGILRGETQYF

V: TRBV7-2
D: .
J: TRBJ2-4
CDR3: CASSYRTGLGYF

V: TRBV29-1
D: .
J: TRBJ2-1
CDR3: CSGGDPKFEQFF